Listed here are 7 T cell receptor beta chains from one sample, sequenced in a study of cytomegalovirus exposure and HLA in healthy donors. The PCR ran on 60 Vbeta and 13 Jbeta primers. Profiled with immunoSEQ multiplex PCR; TCRdb holds only in-frame clones, not every one. The sample lists some 170,000 clones; under 85% were seen once. What was sequenced was PBMCs. These receptors were taken from a human donor in good health.

This clone is a singleton in its sample. The rearrangement links TRBV19 to TRBJ2-1; 7 bases map to TRBD2. J gave up 5 bases and V 5 bases, and 6 bases lay outside the gene matches. Per germline, CDR1 LNHDA and CDR2 SQIVND (reference sequence). The CDR3 spans 14 residues. CDR3 residues: CASSPGTTHNEQFF. As DNA, the CDR3 is TGTGCCAGTAGTCCAGGGACTACCCACAATGAGCAGTTCTTC.

The chain carries TRBV6-1 and TRBJ2-2; maybe TRBD1 (5 bases). V was pared by 6 bases and J by 1 base, with 9 bases between. This CDR3 is built from 14 residues. CDR1 is MNHNS and CDR2 is SASEGT in the germline V gene. This CDR3 reads CASRGHGNTGELFF. DNA for the CDR3: TGTGCCAGCAGAGGACACGGGAACACCGGGGAGCTGTTTTTT.

This clone showed up just once. The genes are TRBV11-2 and TRBJ2-7; no clear D. The CDR3 runs to 12 residues. The V and J ends lost 1 base and 6 bases respectively, with 7 bases between them. Germline V gene sequence: CDR1 SGHAT, CDR2 FQNNGV. The CDR3 DNA follows: TGTGCCAGCAGCTTAGGGCCTTTCGAGCAGTACTTC. It encodes CASSLGPFEQYF.

This clone was counted a few times. The chain recombines TRBV19 with TRBJ1-1; D may be TRBD1 (6 bases). The CDR3 is 16 residues long. Germline lookup yields CDR1 LNHDA and CDR2 SQIVND (reference sequence). The V end was cut by 7 bases, the J end by 1 base, with 19 bases between. The CDR3 region is CASKIRATTGNTEAFF. The CDR3 nucleotides read TGTGCCAGTAAGATACGCGCAACGACAGGGAACACTGAAGCTTTCTTT.

V is TRBV29-1 and J is TRBJ2-3; maybe TRBD1 (6 bases). The germline V gene has CDR1 SQVTM and CDR2 ANQGSEA. V lost 5 bases and J 2 bases, leaving 20 bases between the germline ends. The CDR3 length is 16 residues. The CDR3 DNA sequence: TGCAGCGTTCTTCCAACAGGGAAGGGTTTCACAGATACGCAGTATTTT. Protein: CSVLPTGKGFTDTQYF.

This sequence joins TRBV10-3 and TRBJ2-2, with a tentative D call TRBD2 (6 bases). V shed 6 bases and J shed 4 bases, with 24 bases lying between them. Germline CDR1 ENHRY, CDR2 SYGVKD. This CDR3 has 18 residues. In nucleotides, the CDR3 is TGTGCCATCAGCCCCGAGCCCCAGCGGGCGTCGAGCACCGGGGAGCTGTTTTTT. It is translated as CAISPEPQRASSTGELFF.

The chain recombines TRBV6-1 with TRBJ2-7; D is undetermined. Germline-derived CDR1 and CDR2 are MNHNS and SASEGT. Trimming cost V 2 bases and J 3 bases, with 5 bases left between them. The CDR3 loop spans 12 amino acids. The CDR3: CASSELRYEQYF. CDR3 DNA sequence: TGTGCCAGCAGTGAACTCCGCTACGAGCAGTACTTC.